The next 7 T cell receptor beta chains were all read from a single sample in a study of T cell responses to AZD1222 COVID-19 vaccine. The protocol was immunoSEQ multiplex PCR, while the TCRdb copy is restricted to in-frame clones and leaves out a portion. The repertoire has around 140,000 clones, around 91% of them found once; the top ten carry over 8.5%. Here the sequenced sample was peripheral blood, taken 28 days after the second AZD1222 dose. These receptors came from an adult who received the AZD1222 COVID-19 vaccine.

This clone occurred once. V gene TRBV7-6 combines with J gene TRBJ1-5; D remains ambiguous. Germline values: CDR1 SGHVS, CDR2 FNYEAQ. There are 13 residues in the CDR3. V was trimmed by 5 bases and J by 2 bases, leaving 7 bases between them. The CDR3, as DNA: TGTGCCAGCAGCCCTTATGGCAATCAGCCCCAGCATTTT. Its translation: CASSPYGNQPQHF. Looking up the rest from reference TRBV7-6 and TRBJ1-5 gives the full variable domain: GAGVSQSPRYKVTKRGQDVALRCDPISGHVSLYWYRQALGQGPEFLTYFNYEAQQDKSGLPNDRFSAERPEGSISTLTIQRTEQRDSAMYRCASSPYGNQPQHFGDGTRLSIL.

In DNA, the CDR3 is TGCAGTGCTAGTCGGCAGGGTGGCTACACCTTC. As protein: CSASRQGGYTF. The gene calls are TRBV20-1 and TRBJ1-2, with D possibly TRBD1 on 5 matching bases. The CDR3 is 11 residues long. The V gene lost 3 bases and the J gene lost 7 bases, with 9 bases spanning the gap. CDR1 and CDR2 from the germline V gene are DFQATT and SNEGSKA (reference sequence).

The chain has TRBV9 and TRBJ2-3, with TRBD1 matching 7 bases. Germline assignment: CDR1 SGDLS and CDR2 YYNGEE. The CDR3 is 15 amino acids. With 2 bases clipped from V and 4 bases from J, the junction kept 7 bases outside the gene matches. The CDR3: CASSVGQGVPDTQYF. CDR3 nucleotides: TGTGCCAGCAGCGTTGGGCAGGGGGTGCCAGATACGCAGTATTTT.

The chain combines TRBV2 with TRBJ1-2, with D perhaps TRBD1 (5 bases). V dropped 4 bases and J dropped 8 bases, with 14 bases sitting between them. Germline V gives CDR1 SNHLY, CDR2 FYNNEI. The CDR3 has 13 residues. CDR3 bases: TGTGCCAGCAGTGGGGACTACACTATGGGCTACACCTTC. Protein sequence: CASSGDYTMGYTF.

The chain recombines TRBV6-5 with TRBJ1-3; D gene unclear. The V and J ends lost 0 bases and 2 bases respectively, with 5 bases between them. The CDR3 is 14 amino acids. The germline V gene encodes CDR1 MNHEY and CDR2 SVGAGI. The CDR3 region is CASSYSRAGNTIYF. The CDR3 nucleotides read TGTGCCAGCAGTTACTCGAGGGCTGGAAACACCATATATTTT.

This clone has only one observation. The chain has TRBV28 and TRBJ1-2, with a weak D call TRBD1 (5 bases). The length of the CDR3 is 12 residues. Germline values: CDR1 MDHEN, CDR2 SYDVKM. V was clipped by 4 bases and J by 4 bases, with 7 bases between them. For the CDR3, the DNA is TGTGCCAGCAGTTCAGACAGCTATGGCTACACCTTC. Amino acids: CASSSDSYGYTF.

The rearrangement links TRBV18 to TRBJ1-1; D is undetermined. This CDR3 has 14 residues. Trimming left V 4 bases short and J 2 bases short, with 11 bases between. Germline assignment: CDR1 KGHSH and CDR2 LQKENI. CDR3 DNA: TGTGCCAGCTCACTCTCCCAGGCTAACACTGAAGCTTTCTTT. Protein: CASSLSQANTEAFF.